Following are 6 T cell receptor beta chains from one sample sequenced in a study of Ad26.COV2.S vaccination and SARS-CoV-2 variants. The treatment was: some 19 received Ad26.COV2.S at low or high dose, single or two shots; about five received placebo; per-sample allocation not given. Day 63 following the first vaccine or placebo injection was when the samples were taken. The method was immunoSEQ multiplex PCR; TCRdb's version includes in-frame clones alone and lacks a portion of them. The table records about 350,000 clones, 65% to 90% of them present only once. The material sequenced was peripheral blood, taken in a trial of Ad26.COV2.S vaccine versus placebo. These receptors originate from a person between 18 and 65 years old who received the Ad26.COV2.S COVID-19 vaccine or a placebo.

This chain links TRBV28 with TRBJ1-6, with D unclear. Germline V gene sequence: CDR1 MDHEN, CDR2 SYDVKM. The CDR3 loop spans 12 amino acids. The V and J ends lost 6 bases and 6 bases respectively, with 6 bases between them. CDR3 coding DNA: TGTGCCAGCAGACAGTTTAATTCACCCCTCCACTTT. Its protein is CASRQFNSPLHF.

V is TRBV5-4 and J is TRBJ1-1, with D perhaps TRBD1 (5 bases). V gave up 4 bases and J gave up 4 bases, with 17 bases separating them. The CDR3 has 15 residues. From germline, CDR1 is SGHNT and CDR2 YYREEE (reference sequence). The CDR3 bases are TGTGCCAGCAGCGAGGTCGGGGGAGGTGGCACTGAAGCTTTCTTT. It encodes CASSEVGGGGTEAFF.

The chain couples TRBV9 to TRBJ1-5; D gene uncertain. There are 15 residues in the CDR3. Germline V gene sequence: CDR1 SGDLS, CDR2 YYNGEE. The V gene lost 3 bases and the J gene lost 2 bases, with 12 bases spanning the gap. CDR3 protein: CASSDGGGGNQPQHF. The CDR3, as DNA: TGTGCCAGCAGCGATGGAGGTGGTGGCAATCAGCCCCAGCATTTT.

The chain couples TRBV9 to TRBJ2-1; D may match TRBD1 or TRBD2 (5 bases each). Germline V gene data show CDR1 as SGDLS and CDR2 as YYNGEE. Trimming removed 2 bases at V and 2 bases at J, with 8 bases between. The CDR3 runs 14 residues. The CDR3 region has the DNA TGTGCCAGCAGCGTGGGGGAGCCCTACAATGAGCAGTTCTTC. It yields the protein CASSVGEPYNEQFF. Complete variable domain (other parts from reference TRBV9 and TRBJ2-1): DSGVTQTPKHLITATGQRVTLRCSPRSGDLSVYWYQQSLDQGLQFLIQYYNGEERAKGNILERFSAQQFPDLHSELNLSSLELGDSALYFCASSVGEPYNEQFFGPGTRLTVL.

The chain carries TRBV11-3 and TRBJ2-2; D gene uncertain. CDR1 SGHNT and CDR2 YENEEA come from the germline V gene. The CDR3 consists of 13 residues. Between the trimmed V and J ends, which lost 4 bases and 2 bases, there was a span of 5 bases. The chain's CDR3 is CASSWTNTGELFF. The CDR3 nucleotides read TGTGCCAGCAGCTGGACCAACACCGGGGAGCTGTTTTTT. Looking up the rest from reference TRBV11-3 and TRBJ2-2 gives the full variable domain: EAGVVQSPRYKIIEKKQPVAFWCNPISGHNTLYWYLQNLGQGPELLIRYENEEAVDDSQLPKDRFSAERLKGVDSTLKIQPAELGDSAVYLCASSWTNTGELFFGEGSRLTVL.

This clone showed up just once. This sequence joins TRBV7-8 and TRBJ1-3; D perhaps matches TRBD1 (6 bases). The germline V and J ends were trimmed by 6 bases and 4 bases, with 19 bases remaining between them. CDR3 length equals 16 residues. Germline loops: CDR1 SGHVS, CDR2 FQNEAQ. CDR3 DNA sequence: TGTGCCAGCAGTTACACATCCGGGACAAAAGGAAACACCATATATTTT. Amino acids: CASSYTSGTKGNTIYF.